This passage covers 5 T cell receptor beta chains from one sample sequenced in a study of blood T cell repertoires in COVID-19. Clones were sequenced by immunoSEQ multiplex PCR, and TCRdb holds only the in-frame ones, with some missing. The data hold more than 95,000 clones, with over 70% observed a single time. Sequencing was carried out using peripheral blood. All receptors derive from a man aged 45-65 years with acute or convalescent COVID-19.

This clone was detected only a few times. The chain combines TRBV10-3 with TRBJ1-2, with unresolved D. The CDR3 runs 14 residues. The ends were cut back, 0 bases at V and 3 bases at J, with 8 bases in the middle. From germline, CDR1 is ENHRY and CDR2 SYGVKD. The CDR3 protein is CAISESTDYYGYTF. CDR3 bases: TGTGCCATCAGTGAGTCGACGGACTACTATGGCTACACCTTC.

V and J are TRBV5-1 and TRBJ1-4, with D possibly being TRBD1 (6 bases). Germline CDR1 is SGHRS and CDR2 is YFSETQ. V lost 4 bases and J 3 bases, leaving 22 bases between the germline ends. The CDR3 runs to 18 residues. Written as DNA, the CDR3 is TGCGCCAGCAGCGCCGTTTCATCCAGGGGATCTTCTAATGAAAAACTGTTTTTT. Translation gives CASSAVSSRGSSNEKLFF. Using reference TRBV5-1 and TRBJ1-4 for the parts outside the CDR3, the full variable domain is KAGVTQTPRYLIKTRGQQVTLSCSPISGHRSVSWYQQTPGQGLQFLFEYFSETQRNKGNFPGRFSGRQFSNSRSEMNVSTLELGDSALYLCASSAVSSRGSSNEKLFFGSGTQLSVL.

This clone showed up just a few times. This chain uses TRBV19 with TRBJ2-1, with a tentative D call TRBD2 (6 bases). V was cut by 6 bases and J by 10 bases, with 13 bases left in between. This CDR3 is 12 amino acids long. CDR1 and CDR2 (germline): LNHDA, SQIVND (reference sequence). The CDR3 nucleotides are TGTGCCAGTAGCCGAAGTGGAGGGGAGCAGTTCTTC. Translated, it gives CASSRSGGEQFF.

This chain uses TRBV3-1 (or the pseudogene TRBV3-2) with TRBJ2-5, with D perhaps matching TRBD2 (7 bases). Germline CDR1 LGHDT, CDR2 YNNKEL (reference sequence). Trimming stripped 1 base from V and 4 bases from J, with 13 bases between. The CDR3 covers 15 residues. This chain's CDR3 is CASSQVGGGRETQYF. CDR3 in DNA: TGTGCCAGCAGCCAAGTAGGGGGAGGGAGAGAGACCCAGTACTTC.

The chain is built from TRBV5-1 and TRBJ2-7; D possibly corresponds to TRBD2 (6 bases). The V end lost 0 bases, the J end lost 3 bases, and 13 bases lay between the germline ends. The CDR3 covers 15 residues. Germline V CDR1 and CDR2: SGHRS, YFSETQ. The CDR3 loop is CASSLALPGSYEQYF. The CDR3 coding sequence is TGCGCCAGCAGCTTGGCTCTCCCCGGGAGCTACGAGCAGTACTTC.